The present T cell receptor (beta chain) was sequenced within a study of T cell changes during pregnancy in multiple sclerosis. There are 15 residues in the CDR3. Germline CDR1 and CDR2: SEHNR and FQNEAQ (reference sequence). V lost 1 base and J 5 bases, leaving 11 bases between the germline ends. Repertoires were generated with immunoSEQ multiplex PCR, while TCRdb's copy carries only in-frame clones and drops some. This repertoire shows 40,000 to 55,000 clones, almost 90% found once; its top ten account for roughly 1.5%. This clonotype was obtained from a female donor in good health, enrolled as a control in a pregnancy study. The sequencing here drew on peripheral blood, taken in the first trimester of pregnancy. The chain uses TRBV7-9 and TRBJ2-2; possible D gene TRBD2, 5 bases. The CDR3 sequence is CASSLEVGRTGELFF. The CDR3 coding sequence is TGTGCCAGCAGCTTAGAAGTAGGGAGAACCGGGGAGCTGTTTTTT.